This passage covers 28 T cell receptor beta chains from one sample sequenced in a study of OX40 agonist ivuxolimab in advanced cancers. The repertoire was sequenced with immunoSEQ multiplex PCR; TCRdb's copy has only in-frame clones and lacks some. This table has some 70,000 clones, 85% appearing once. Sequencing used CD4+ or CD8+ T cells sorted from blood, obtained in a trial of the OX40 agonist ivuxolimab. The source is an adult with an advanced solid tumor such as melanoma, head and neck, liver or kidney cancer.

The chain recombines TRBV10-2 with TRBJ1-5, with D unresolved. V lost 2 bases and J 13 bases, leaving 15 bases between the germline ends. The CDR3 has 13 amino acids. Germline CDR1 is WSHSY and CDR2 is SAAADI. The CDR3 region is CASSERPGDRQHF. In DNA form, the CDR3 reads TGCGCCAGCAGTGAGAGGCCCGGAGATAGGCAGCATTTT.

This chain links TRBV5-1 with TRBJ1-4, with 7 bases identical to TRBD1. CDR3 size: 15 residues. J gave up 7 bases and V 2 bases, and 8 bases lay outside the gene matches. Germline-derived CDR1 and CDR2 are SGHRS and YFSETQ. CDR3 nucleotides: TGCGCCAGCAGCTTAGGACAGGCGAATATTGAAAAACTGTTTTTT. It encodes CASSLGQANIEKLFF. Variable domain in full (rest from reference TRBV5-1 and TRBJ1-4): KAGVTQTPRYLIKTRGQQVTLSCSPISGHRSVSWYQQTPGQGLQFLFEYFSETQRNKGNFPGRFSGRQFSNSRSEMNVSTLELGDSALYLCASSLGQANIEKLFFGSGTQLSVL.

In this sample, this clone turned up once. This chain uses TRBV18 with TRBJ2-3, with D perhaps TRBD1 (6 bases). Germline-derived CDR1 and CDR2 are KGHSH and LQKENI. The CDR3 is 15 amino acids. Between the trimmed V and J ends, which lost 0 bases and 1 base, there was a span of 8 bases. CDR3 sequence (DNA): TGTGCCAGCTCACCACCGGCAGGGGGCACAGATACGCAGTATTTT. Its translation: CASSPPAGGTDTQYF.

V and J are TRBV6-5 and TRBJ2-7, with TRBD1 as a possible D gene (5 bases). This CDR3 has 13 residues. With 6 bases removed from V and 3 bases from J, the gap between germline ends came to 12 bases. Germline assignment: CDR1 MNHEY and CDR2 SVGAGI. The CDR3: CASRNQGYYEQYF. The CDR3 DNA reads TGTGCCAGCAGGAATCAGGGATACTACGAGCAGTACTTC.

The V call is TRBV9, the J call TRBJ1-2; D call uncertain. Trimming took off 1 base at V and 0 bases at J, with 13 bases between the two ends. The CDR3 contains 16 residues. CDR1 is SGDLS and CDR2 is YYNGEE in the germline V gene. Here the CDR3 reads CASSVNPPQANYGYTF. The DNA of the CDR3 is TGTGCCAGCAGCGTAAACCCCCCCCAGGCTAACTATGGCTACACCTTC.

This clone was picked up a small number of times. This chain connects TRBV15 to TRBJ1-2; weak D call: TRBD1 (6 bases). Trimming pared 5 bases from V and 8 bases from J, leaving 15 bases between. Germline V gene data show CDR1 as LNHNV and CDR2 as YYDKDF (reference sequence). The CDR3 is 13 amino acids. CDR3 coding DNA: TGTGCCACCAGCTTGGACAGACTCCTAGGCTACACCTTC. As protein: CATSLDRLLGYTF.

This clone appeared a single time. The rearrangement uses TRBV7-6 and TRBJ2-5, with 9 positions matching TRBD1. Germline V gives CDR1 SGHVS, CDR2 FNYEAQ. The CDR3 loop spans 14 amino acids. J was trimmed by 5 bases and V by 5 bases; bases with no gene match: 6. The CDR3, as DNA: TGTGCCAGCAGCCTTAGGGACAGGGATGAGACCCAGTACTTC. Amino acids: CASSLRDRDETQYF.

The chain uses TRBV11-2 and TRBJ2-1; D is possibly TRBD2 (5 bases). V was trimmed by 5 bases and J by 0 bases, leaving 11 bases between them. This CDR3 contains 15 residues. The germline gives CDR1 SGHAT, CDR2 FQNNGV. The CDR3 protein is CASSTDFGSYNEQFF. Written as DNA, the CDR3 is TGTGCCAGCAGCACGGACTTCGGCTCCTACAATGAGCAGTTCTTC.

J is TRBJ1-1 and V is TRBV7-3, with D uncertain. Germline V gives CDR1 SGHTA, CDR2 FQGTGA. With 5 bases removed from V and 3 bases from J, the gap between germline ends came to 10 bases. The CDR3 spans 13 residues. CDR3 residues: CASSPYRDTEAFF. The CDR3 bases are TGTGCCAGCAGCCCGTACCGGGACACTGAAGCTTTCTTT.

The V call is TRBV19, the J call TRBJ2-5, with TRBD1 matching 8 bases. CDR3 size: 13 residues. The germline V gene encodes CDR1 LNHDA and CDR2 SQIVND (reference sequence). With 6 bases clipped from V and 5 bases from J, the junction kept 5 bases outside the gene matches. The CDR3 loop reads CASRGTGVETQYF. CDR3 DNA sequence: TGTGCCAGTAGAGGGACAGGCGTGGAGACCCAGTACTTC.

The gene calls are TRBV23-1 and TRBJ1-4, with 9 bases matching TRBD1. TRBV23-1 is flagged as an ORF with uncertain function. The CDR3 is made up of 17 amino acids. The junction had 2 bases not matched to a gene; V was cut back by 0 bases and J by 0 bases. The CDR3, as DNA: TGCGCCAGCAGTCAATCGGGGACAGGGCCAACTAATGAAAAACTGTTTTTT. It encodes CASSQSGTGPTNEKLFF.

This clone was seen a handful of times. The CDR3 here is CASRERGGRTDTQYF. CDR3 nucleotides: TGTGCCAGCAGGGAGCGGGGGGGCCGCACAGATACGCAGTATTTT. V and J are TRBV7-8 and TRBJ2-3; TRBD2 agrees at 10 bases. The CDR3 totals 15 residues. Germline trimming cut 6 bases from V and 1 base from J; bases unmatched to any gene: 4. Germline CDR1 reads SGHVS; CDR2 reads FQNEAQ. Based on the CDR3 plus reference TRBV7-8 and TRBJ2-3, the full variable domain is GAGVSQSPRYKVAKRGQDVALRCDPISGHVSLFWYQQALGQGPEFLTYFQNEAQLDKSGLPSDRFFAERPEGSVSTLKIQRTQQEDSAVYLCASRERGGRTDTQYFGPGTRLTVL.

The V and J genes are TRBV19 and TRBJ2-5; D is undetermined. V was shortened by 6 bases and J by 2 bases, with 10 bases between the two germline ends. The CDR3 runs 13 residues. Looked up from germline, CDR1 is LNHDA and CDR2 is SQIVND (reference sequence). The CDR3 DNA reads TGTGCCAGTAGATGGACCGCTCAAGAGACCCAGTACTTC. The encoded protein is CASRWTAQETQYF.

The J gene is TRBJ2-7, the V gene TRBV5-1; 10 bases line up with TRBD1. Looked up from germline, CDR1 is SGHRS and CDR2 is YFSETQ. V was pared by 1 base and J by 1 base, with 2 bases of the junction left unmatched. CDR3 size: 15 residues. CDR3 loop: CASSLRQGASYEQYF. Written as DNA, the CDR3 is TGCGCCAGCAGCTTGAGACAGGGGGCTTCCTACGAGCAGTACTTC.

This rearrangement joins TRBV6-5 to TRBJ2-1, with D unresolved. This CDR3 comprises 12 residues. CDR1 and CDR2 (germline): MNHEY, SVGAGI. Trimming removed 6 bases at V and 5 bases at J, with 8 bases between. The CDR3 coding sequence is TGTGCCAGCAGCGCAACCCACAATGAGCAGTTCTTC. It specifies CASSATHNEQFF.

This chain connects TRBV7-9 to TRBJ2-5, with D unresolved. Trimming pared 5 bases from V and 0 bases from J, leaving 13 bases between. The CDR3 totals 15 residues. The germline V gene has CDR1 SEHNR and CDR2 FQNEAQ (reference sequence). CDR3 DNA sequence: TGTGCCAGCAGCCCCTCCCGGTACGACCAAGAGACCCAGTACTTC. This encodes CASSPSRYDQETQYF.

The CDR3 DNA is TGTGCCAGCAGCGTGGGACCTCCGGGCGCAAACATTCAGTACTTC. Translation gives CASSVGPPGANIQYF. The V call is TRBV7-2, the J call TRBJ2-4; either TRBD1 or TRBD2 may fit D (5 bases each). The CDR3 sequence is 15 residues long. Deletions cut 5 bases from V and 6 bases from J, with 17 bases between. Germline values: CDR1 SGHTA, CDR2 FQGNSA. The complete variable domain, with remaining parts taken from reference TRBV7-2 and TRBJ2-4, reads GAGVSQSPSNKVTEKGKDVELRCDPISGHTALYWYRQSLGQGLEFLIYFQGNSAPDKSGLPSDRFSAERTGGSVSTLTIQRTQQEDSAVYLCASSVGPPGANIQYFGAGTRLSVL.

The chain uses TRBV11-2 and TRBJ2-5; D gene ambiguous. The germline CDR1 and CDR2 sequences are SGHAT and FQNNGV. The CDR3 length is 12 residues. Trimming left V 1 base short and J 1 base short, with 1 base between. The CDR3 here is CASSLAQETQYF. The CDR3 DNA reads TGTGCCAGCAGCTTAGCCCAAGAGACCCAGTACTTC.

V usage is TRBV5-1 and J usage is TRBJ2-5; the match to TRBD1 covers 9 bases. Germline CDR1 SGHRS, CDR2 YFSETQ. V lost 3 bases, J lost 2 bases, and 2 bases stayed unmatched. The CDR3 is made up of 14 amino acids. In DNA form, the CDR3 reads TGCGCCAGCAGCTCGGGACAGGGTCAAGAGACCCAGTACTTC. It is translated as CASSSGQGQETQYF.

The chain links TRBV5-4 to TRBJ1-2, with D possibly TRBD1 on 5 matching bases. CDR3 length equals 14 residues. Trimming removed 0 bases at V and 8 bases at J, with 14 bases between. Germline CDR1 reads SGHNT; CDR2 reads YYREEE (reference sequence). CDR3 sequence (DNA): TGTGCCAGCAGCTTGGACGGGGGTCTAGAGGGCTACACCTTC. It encodes CASSLDGGLEGYTF.

V usage is TRBV9 and J usage is TRBJ2-1, with 9 bases matching TRBD1. This CDR3 is built from 15 residues. Germline V gene sequence: CDR1 SGDLS, CDR2 YYNGEE. The V gene end was trimmed by 4 bases and the J gene end by 3 bases; junction bases not matched to a gene: 5. The CDR3 nucleotides are TGTGCCAGCAGCCCCCGGGACAGGGACTACAATGAGCAGTTCTTC. Its translation is CASSPRDRDYNEQFF.

The chain uses TRBV5-1 and TRBJ1-1; D is unclear. Germline values: CDR1 SGHRS, CDR2 YFSETQ. V was trimmed by 1 base and J by 1 base, leaving 11 bases between them. The length of the CDR3 is 15 residues. The CDR3 coding sequence is TGCGCCAGCAGCTTGACCGGGGAGAGGAACACTGAAGCTTTCTTT. Amino acids: CASSLTGERNTEAFF.

The CDR3 protein is CASSPLPKGNNEQFF. The DNA for the CDR3 is TGCGCCAGCAGCCCACTACCTAAGGGGAACAATGAGCAGTTCTTC. The rearrangement uses TRBV5-1 and TRBJ2-1; tentative D call: TRBD1 (5 bases). Between the trimmed V and J ends, which lost 4 bases and 5 bases, there was a span of 16 bases. Germline CDR1 SGHRS, CDR2 YFSETQ. The CDR3 runs to 15 residues.

The J gene is TRBJ1-6, the V gene TRBV5-1; TRBD1 might be the D (5 bases). The CDR3 totals 14 residues. V was shortened by 4 bases and J by 8 bases, with 13 bases between the two germline ends. Germline assignment: CDR1 SGHRS and CDR2 YFSETQ. The CDR3 reads CASSPGTVHSPLHF. The CDR3 nucleotides are TGCGCCAGCAGCCCCGGGACCGTCCATTCACCCCTCCACTTT.

This clone has a handful of counts. The rearrangement uses TRBV7-2 and TRBJ1-6, with TRBD1 matching 9 bases. Germline trimming cut 1 base from V and 7 bases from J; bases unmatched to any gene: 2. The CDR3 covers 15 residues. Germline V lookup: CDR1 SGHTA, CDR2 FQGNSA. The CDR3 region has the DNA TGTGCCAGCAGCTTAGGGACAGGGGAGAATTCACCCCTCCACTTT. This codes for CASSLGTGENSPLHF.

This clone was seen a few times. The V gene is TRBV6-5, the J gene TRBJ1-4, with D unclear. V lost 0 bases and J 3 bases, leaving 8 bases between the germline ends. Looked up from germline, CDR1 is MNHEY and CDR2 is SVGAGI. The CDR3 has 15 amino acids. This chain's CDR3 is CASSYSGVANEKLFF. DNA for the CDR3: TGTGCCAGCAGTTACTCGGGCGTCGCTAATGAAAAACTGTTTTTT.

The chain carries TRBV6-5 and TRBJ1-1; D is unresolved. The CDR3 loop spans 13 amino acids. Germline V gene lookup returns CDR1 MNHEY and CDR2 SVGAGI. The germline V and J ends were trimmed by 2 bases and 4 bases, with 8 bases remaining between them. The CDR3 here is CASSYRGFTEAFF. CDR3 coding DNA: TGTGCCAGCAGTTACCGCGGGTTCACTGAAGCTTTCTTT.

V is TRBV7-2 and J is TRBJ1-5; 8 bases match TRBD1. V trimming: 5 bases; J trimming: 6 bases; junction bases outside the gene matches: 9. CDR1 SGHTA and CDR2 FQGNSA come from the germline V gene. There are 15 residues in the CDR3. This CDR3 reads CASSPQGQGGQPQHF. The CDR3, as DNA: TGTGCCAGCAGCCCTCAAGGACAGGGCGGTCAGCCCCAGCATTTT.